The following is a T cell receptor beta chain sequence with its context. Its antigen is not known. In germline, CDR1 is SGHTA, CDR2 FQGNSA. This CDR3 has 15 amino acids. With 2 bases clipped from V and 8 bases from J, the junction kept 4 bases outside the gene matches. The repertoire was sequenced with immunoSEQ multiplex PCR; TCRdb's copy has only in-frame clones and lacks some. Here the sample spans approximately 410,000 clones, 80% to 95% being singletons. Described treatment: around 19 received Ad26.COV2.S at low or high dose, single or two shots; several received placebo; per-sample allocation not given. Sampling happened 63 days after the first vaccine or placebo injection. What was given as vaccine was an Ad26 vector encoding Wuhan-strain SARS-CoV-2 spike. This record belongs to a study of Ad26.COV2.S vaccination and SARS-CoV-2 variants. Study as a whole: Ad26.COV2.S given intramuscularly, once or twice 56 days apart. Study observations and caveats: Placebo and vaccine recipients had non-spike TCR breadth that was similar.

This sequence joins TRBV7-2 and TRBJ1-6; 9 bases are a match to TRBD1. The starting material was peripheral blood, obtained in a trial of Ad26.COV2.S vaccine versus placebo. This receptor was obtained from a person aged 18-60 years who received the Ad26.COV2.S COVID-19 vaccine or a placebo. CDR3 residues: CASSLRWTGDSPLHF. The CDR3 DNA reads as TGTGCCAGCAGCTTAAGATGGACAGGGGATTCACCCCTCCACTTT.